The rows below give T cell receptor beta chains drawn from one sample of a study of T cells after yellow fever vaccination. MiXCR, applied by TCRdb to the 5' RACE reads, yields one record per CDR3 protein. The sample carries 100,000 to 150,000 distinct CDR3 sequences, more than 6% recorded once. The sequencing here drew on CD4+ T cells sorted from PBMCs, taken 10 to 11 days after the first yellow fever vaccination. The receptors were gathered from a man between 18 and 29 years old who received the YFV17D yellow fever vaccine. CDR3s include the opening cysteine and the closing phenylalanine or tryptophan. Fields, in order: clone size, J gene, D gene, V gene, CDR3 DNA, CDR3 protein. The D gene is left open where the match is weak. Clone size appears in some rows only: once, few, many, or a class for an expanded clone.

abundance: -
j_gene: TRBJ1-5
d_gene: -
v_gene: TRBV6-1
CDR3nt: TGTGCCAGCGAGCAGCGATCCCCTTTCAATCAGCCCCAGCATTTT
CDR3aa: CASEQRSPFNQPQHF

abundance: many
j_gene: TRBJ2-3
d_gene: -
v_gene: TRBV5-1
CDR3nt: TGCGCCAGCAGCTTGGCCAAGTCCCCCGGTACGCAGTATTTT
CDR3aa: CASSLAKSPGTQYF

abundance: many
j_gene: TRBJ2-3
d_gene: -
v_gene: TRBV3-1
CDR3nt: TGTGCCAGCAGCCAAGATCGGGGGCTTAGGGATACGCAGTATTTT
CDR3aa: CASSQDRGLRDTQYF

abundance: few
j_gene: TRBJ2-3
d_gene: TRBD2
v_gene: TRBV29-1
CDR3nt: TGCAGCGTCCGCGGGACTACGTCGTCCACAGATACGCAGTATTTT
CDR3aa: CSVRGTTSSTDTQYF

abundance: few
j_gene: TRBJ2-5
d_gene: -
v_gene: TRBV15
CDR3nt: TGTGCCACCAGCAGAGACCCCGGGAAGCAAGAGACCCAGTACTTC
CDR3aa: CATSRDPGKQETQYF

abundance: -
j_gene: TRBJ2-3
d_gene: -
v_gene: TRBV5-6
CDR3nt: TGTGCCAGCAGCTTGGCCAGGGCAGCGCAGTATTTT
CDR3aa: CASSLARAAQYF

abundance: many
j_gene: TRBJ2-1
d_gene: -
v_gene: TRBV6-1
CDR3nt: TGTGCCAGCAGTGGTTCCTACAATGAGCAGTTCTTC
CDR3aa: CASSGSYNEQFF

abundance: -
j_gene: TRBJ1-1
d_gene: -
v_gene: TRBV20-1
CDR3nt: TGCAGTGCTACAGGGAACACTGAAGCTTTCTTT
CDR3aa: CSATGNTEAFF

abundance: many
j_gene: TRBJ2-2
d_gene: -
v_gene: TRBV6-4
CDR3nt: TGTGCCAGCAGTGACTCGGGGGGGCCTACCGGGGAGCTGTTTTTT
CDR3aa: CASSDSGGPTGELFF

abundance: many
j_gene: TRBJ2-1
d_gene: TRBD2
v_gene: TRBV30
CDR3nt: TGTGCCTGGAGTGGGCTAGCGGGGGGCGACTACAATGAGCAGTTCTTC
CDR3aa: CAWSGLAGGDYNEQFF

abundance: -
j_gene: TRBJ2-5
d_gene: -
v_gene: TRBV7-2
CDR3nt: TGTGCCAGCAGCGTCGATCGGGTCCCACGTTGGGGGACCCAGTACTTC
CDR3aa: CASSVDRVPRWGTQYF

abundance: many
j_gene: TRBJ2-5
d_gene: TRBD1
v_gene: TRBV11-2
CDR3nt: TGTGCCAGCAGCCCCTTTTGGACAGGCCAAGAGACCCAGTACTTC
CDR3aa: CASSPFWTGQETQYF

abundance: many
j_gene: TRBJ2-1
d_gene: -
v_gene: TRBV10-3
CDR3nt: TGTGCCATCAGCAGGACTGTGAATGAGCAGTTCTTC
CDR3aa: CAISRTVNEQFF

abundance: many
j_gene: TRBJ1-4
d_gene: -
v_gene: TRBV9
CDR3nt: TGTGCCAGCAGCGTAGATACAGCGACAAATGAAAAACTGTTTTTT
CDR3aa: CASSVDTATNEKLFF

abundance: many
j_gene: TRBJ2-1
d_gene: -
v_gene: TRBV10-3
CDR3nt: TGTGCCATCCAGGGGATATCAAGCAATGAGCAGTTCTTC
CDR3aa: CAIQGISSNEQFF

abundance: many
j_gene: TRBJ1-2
d_gene: -
v_gene: TRBV20-1
CDR3nt: TGCAGTGCTCCGATGCGGGCGGGACTCTATGGCTACACCTTC
CDR3aa: CSAPMRAGLYGYTF

abundance: -
j_gene: TRBJ1-1
d_gene: -
v_gene: TRBV19
CDR3nt: TGTACCAGTAGGCGAAGGGGCGACACTGAAGCTTTCTTT
CDR3aa: CTSRRRGDTEAFF

abundance: many
j_gene: TRBJ1-2
d_gene: -
v_gene: TRBV6-1
CDR3nt: TGTGCCAGCAGTGAAGCACAAAACTATGGCTACACCTTC
CDR3aa: CASSEAQNYGYTF

abundance: few
j_gene: TRBJ2-4
d_gene: TRBD2
v_gene: TRBV7-2
CDR3nt: TGTGCCAGCAGCTTAGTTCGGACTAGAGAAAACATTCAGTACTTC
CDR3aa: CASSLVRTRENIQYF

abundance: many
j_gene: TRBJ2-3
d_gene: TRBD1
v_gene: TRBV29-1
CDR3nt: TGCAGCGGAACTCAGGGGGCTCGTACAGATACGCAGTATTTT
CDR3aa: CSGTQGARTDTQYF

abundance: few
j_gene: TRBJ2-6
d_gene: TRBD1
v_gene: TRBV27
CDR3nt: TGTGCCAGCAGTCCCAGAGGACAGGGCTTCTCTGGGGCCAACGTCCTGACTTTC
CDR3aa: CASSPRGQGFSGANVLTF

abundance: many
j_gene: TRBJ2-5
d_gene: TRBD2
v_gene: TRBV20-1
CDR3nt: TGCAGTGCTAGATTAGCCCGGGACTATAGATTTGAGACCCAGTACTTC
CDR3aa: CSARLARDYRFETQYF

abundance: many
j_gene: TRBJ2-5
d_gene: -
v_gene: TRBV20-1
CDR3nt: TGCAGTGCTAGTCAAGAGGCTACAGGGAAGTACCAAGAGACCCAGTACTTC
CDR3aa: CSASQEATGKYQETQYF